This T cell receptor beta chain derives from a study of cytomegalovirus exposure and HLA in healthy donors. Points from the study as a whole: In a later analysis, at a false discovery rate of 0.05, under 20,000 TCR beta sequences were associated with HLA alleles. The authors listed 164 TCR beta chains as cytomegalovirus-associated.

V lost 8 bases to trimming and J lost 5 bases, with 24 bases between them. The germline V gene encodes CDR1 MGHRA and CDR2 YSYEKL. CDR3 length: 16 amino acids. Of note for this clone: Its antigen is still unknown.

As for the donors, each was a healthy bone marrow donor. PCR amplification relied on 60 Vbeta primers (plus 13 Jbeta primers). Clones were sequenced by immunoSEQ multiplex PCR, and TCRdb holds only the in-frame ones, with some missing. This table lists under 90,000 clones. The sequenced sample was PBMCs. This clonotype was sampled from a man in his forties or fifties in good health and CMV-seropositive. The rearrangement joins TRBV4-1 to TRBJ1-1, with D tentatively TRBD1 (6 bases). DNA for the CDR3: TGCGCCAGCTCCACGGGGGGCTTTACCCCGGGGACTGAAGCTTTCTTT. This encodes CASSTGGFTPGTEAFF.